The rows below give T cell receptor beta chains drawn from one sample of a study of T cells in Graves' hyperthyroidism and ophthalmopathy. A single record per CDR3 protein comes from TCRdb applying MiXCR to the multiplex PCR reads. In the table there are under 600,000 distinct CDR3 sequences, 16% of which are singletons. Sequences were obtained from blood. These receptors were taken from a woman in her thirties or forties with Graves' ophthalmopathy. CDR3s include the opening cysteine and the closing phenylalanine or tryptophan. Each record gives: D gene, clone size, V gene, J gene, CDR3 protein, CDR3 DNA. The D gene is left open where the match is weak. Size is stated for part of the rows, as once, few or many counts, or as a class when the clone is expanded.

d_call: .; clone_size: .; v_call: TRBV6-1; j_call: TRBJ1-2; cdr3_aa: CASSETDNYGYTF; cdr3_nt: TGTGCCAGCAGTGAGACGGATAACTATGGCTACACCTTC
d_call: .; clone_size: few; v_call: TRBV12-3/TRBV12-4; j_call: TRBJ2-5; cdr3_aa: CASSLASFRQYF; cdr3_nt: TGTGCCAGCAGTTTAGCGAGCTTTAGACAGTACTTC
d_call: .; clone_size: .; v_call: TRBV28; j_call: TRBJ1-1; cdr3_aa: CASRSEFRRLLNTEAFF; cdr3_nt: TGTGCCAGCAGGTCTGAGTTTAGGAGACTACTGAACACTGAAGCTTTCTTT
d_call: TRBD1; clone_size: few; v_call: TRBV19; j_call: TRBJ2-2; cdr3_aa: CASSMPEGAANTGELFF; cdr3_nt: TGTGCCAGTAGTATGCCCGAGGGGGCGGCGAACACCGGGGAGCTGTTTTTT
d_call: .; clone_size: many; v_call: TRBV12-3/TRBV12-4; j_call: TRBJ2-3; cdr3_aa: CASSQRRGGLKRVPADTQYF; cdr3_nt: TGTGCCAGCAGCCAGCGTCGTGGGGGACTGAAGCGGGTCCCCGCAGATACGCAGTATTTT
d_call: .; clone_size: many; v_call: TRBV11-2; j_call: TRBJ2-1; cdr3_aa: CASSLDRVIQFF; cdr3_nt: TGTGCCAGCAGCTTAGACAGGGTAATACAGTTCTTC
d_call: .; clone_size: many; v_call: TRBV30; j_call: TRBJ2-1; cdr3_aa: CAWSAVRTRGNEQFF; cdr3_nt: TGTGCCTGGAGTGCCGTTAGGACACGTGGCAATGAGCAGTTCTTC
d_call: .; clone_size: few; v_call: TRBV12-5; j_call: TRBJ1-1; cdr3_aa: CASGLGPGEGDTEAFF; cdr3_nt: TGTGCTAGTGGTTTGGGACCAGGGGAGGGGGACACTGAAGCTTTCTTT
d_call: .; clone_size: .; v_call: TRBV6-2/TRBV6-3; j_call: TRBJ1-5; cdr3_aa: CACSKRQDSNQPQHF; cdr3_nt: TGTGCCTGCAGTAAAAGACAGGACAGCAATCAGCCCCAGCATTTT
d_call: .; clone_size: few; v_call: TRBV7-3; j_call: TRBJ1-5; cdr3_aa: CAGDQPQHF; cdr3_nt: TGTGCCGGGGACCAGCCCCAGCATTTT
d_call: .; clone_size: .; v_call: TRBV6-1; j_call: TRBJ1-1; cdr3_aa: CASSEYFGNTEAFF; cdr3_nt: TGTGCCAGCAGTGAATACTTTGGAAACACTGAAGCTTTCTTT
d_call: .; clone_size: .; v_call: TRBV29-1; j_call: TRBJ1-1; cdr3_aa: CSALFGGVVNTEAFF; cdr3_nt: TGCAGCGCCCTATTCGGAGGGGTCGTGAACACTGAAGCTTTCTTT